This passage covers 24 T cell receptor beta chains from one sample sequenced in a study of blood T cell repertoires in COVID-19. Data came from immunoSEQ multiplex PCR; TCRdb stores just in-frame clones and leaves some out. The table has 260,000 or so clones, nearly 90% seen once. Sequenced: peripheral blood. The receptors here all came from a human donor in a cohort sampled during active COVID-19.

This clone was detected a few times. The chain links TRBV18 to TRBJ1-1, with 10 nucleotides matching TRBD1. J gave up 5 bases and V 3 bases, and 6 bases lay outside the gene matches. Germline V gives CDR1 KGHSH, CDR2 LQKENI. The CDR3 loop spans 15 amino acids. CDR3 residues: CASSPVRDRGTEAFF. DNA for the CDR3: TGTGCCAGCTCACCTGTTAGGGACAGGGGTACTGAAGCTTTCTTT.

The CDR3 region is CASSLLFTSGRAFEQFF. Here the CDR3 DNA reads TGCGCCAGCAGCCTCCTATTCACTAGCGGGAGGGCCTTTGAGCAGTTCTTC. The rearrangement links TRBV4-3 to TRBJ2-1; 13 bases map to TRBD2. Germline-derived CDR1 and CDR2 are LGHNA and YSLEER. With 4 bases clipped from V and 9 bases from J, the junction kept 12 bases outside the gene matches. CDR3 length: 17 amino acids.

The chain is built from TRBV7-2 and TRBJ2-7; no clear D gene. CDR1 SGHTA and CDR2 FQGNSA come from the germline V gene. The V gene lost 5 bases and the J gene lost 5 bases, with 13 bases spanning the gap. The CDR3 spans 13 residues. In nucleotides, the CDR3 is TGTGCCAGCAGCCCCCTCGTTAGCAACGAGCAGTACTTC. It is translated as CASSPLVSNEQYF.

The chain links TRBV4-1 to TRBJ2-5; a possible D gene is TRBD1 (6 bases). Germline CDR1 reads MGHRA; CDR2 reads YSYEKL. The length of the CDR3 is 15 residues. Trimming removed 3 bases from V and 7 bases from J, with 18 bases in between. DNA of the CDR3: TGCGCCAGCAGCCAGGTCAGACAGGCCTCGGCGACCCAGTACTTC. Translated, it gives CASSQVRQASATQYF.

Here the CDR3 reads CASSPQDTYGYTF. In nucleotides, the CDR3 is TGTGCCAGCAGTCCCCAGGACACCTATGGCTACACCTTC. The chain links TRBV6-2 or TRBV6-3 to TRBJ1-2; possible D gene TRBD1, 5 bases. Trimming left V 5 bases short and J 4 bases short, with 11 bases between. This CDR3 has 13 amino acids. Germline CDR1 is MNHEY and CDR2 is SVGEGT.

This chain connects TRBV11-2 to TRBJ2-1; tentative D call: TRBD1 (5 bases). CDR1 SGHAT and CDR2 FQNNGV come from the germline V gene. The V end lost 1 base, the J end lost 14 bases, and 15 bases lay between the germline ends. This CDR3 region has 13 residues. CDR3 coding DNA: TGTGCCAGCAGCTTAGCGTCAGGGCAACGTAAGTTCTTC. It yields the protein CASSLASGQRKFF.

V and J are TRBV6-5 and TRBJ2-7, with 9 positions matching TRBD1. The germline CDR1 and CDR2 sequences are MNHEY and SVGAGI. V lost 6 bases to trimming and J lost 0 bases; unmatched junction nucleotides: 6. The CDR3 spans 15 residues. CDR3 residues: CASRWTGESSYEQYF. The CDR3, as DNA: TGTGCCAGCAGGTGGACAGGGGAGAGCTCCTACGAGCAGTACTTC.

The V call is TRBV5-4, the J call TRBJ2-2; 11 bases are a match to TRBD2. Germline-derived CDR1 and CDR2 are SGHNT and YYREEE (reference sequence). Losses at the gene ends were 4 bases for V and 6 bases for J; bases not matched to a gene: 8. This CDR3 is built from 16 residues. DNA for the CDR3: TGTGCCAGCAGCCCGGAAGTAGCGGGGGGGCCCGGGGAGCTGTTTTTT. Residues: CASSPEVAGGPGELFF.

As DNA, the CDR3 is TGTGCCAGCAGCTGGGGAGCTCTTCGGGGGGGGAAGTTTTTAGAGCAGTACTTC. This encodes CASSWGALRGGKFLEQYF. The chain links TRBV7-6 to TRBJ2-7, with 8 nucleotides matching TRBD2. The germline CDR1 and CDR2 sequences are SGHVS and FNYEAQ. This CDR3 has 18 amino acids. With 4 bases clipped from V and 7 bases from J, the junction kept 21 bases outside the gene matches.

The gene calls are TRBV28 and TRBJ1-1; no definite D call. This CDR3 is built from 16 residues. Germline V CDR1 and CDR2: MDHEN, SYDVKM. The germline V and J ends were trimmed by 7 bases and 2 bases, with 20 bases remaining between them. The CDR3 region is CASNPPRDGPNTEAFF. Written as DNA, the CDR3 is TGTGCCAGCAACCCTCCTCGGGATGGCCCAAACACTGAAGCTTTCTTT.

CDR3 protein: CASSQLGQLLSYEQYF. The CDR3 bases are TGTGCCAGCAGCCAGCTGGGACAGCTGCTTTCCTACGAGCAGTACTTC. The chain uses TRBV7-2 and TRBJ2-7; the match to TRBD1 covers 7 bases. Germline assignment: CDR1 SGHTA and CDR2 FQGNSA. The J segment lost 1 base and the V segment lost 5 bases, leaving 11 bases of the junction unmatched. The CDR3 consists of 16 residues.

This sequence joins TRBV10-3 and TRBJ1-5, with TRBD1 matching 7 bases. The CDR3 contains 13 residues. Germline CDR1 reads ENHRY; CDR2 reads SYGVKD. Trimming at V came to 8 bases and at J to 5 bases, leaving 6 bases not matched to a gene. The CDR3 sequence is CAIADRVDQPQHF. The CDR3 nucleotides are TGTGCCATCGCCGACAGGGTAGATCAGCCCCAGCATTTT.

V is TRBV7-2 and J is TRBJ2-3, with TRBD1 identical over 10 bases. Germline values: CDR1 SGHTA, CDR2 FQGNSA. This CDR3 is 14 amino acids long. Trimming cost V 5 bases and J 4 bases; bases outside gene matches: 3. The CDR3 sequence is CASSPGQGPDTQYF. In nucleotides, the CDR3 is TGTGCCAGCAGCCCGGGACAGGGGCCAGATACGCAGTATTTT.

This chain connects TRBV4-3 to TRBJ2-6; D gene uncertain. In germline, CDR1 is LGHNA, CDR2 YSLEER. Trimming left V 1 base short and J 0 bases short, with 7 bases between. The CDR3 length is 16 residues. This CDR3 reads CASSQGPSSGANVLTF. In nucleotides, the CDR3 is TGCGCCAGCAGCCAAGGCCCGAGCTCTGGGGCCAACGTCCTGACTTTC.

V is TRBV5-4 and J is TRBJ2-7; D is unclear. CDR1 and CDR2 (germline): SGHNT, YYREEE (reference sequence). The CDR3 has 13 residues. V lost 2 bases and J 1 base, leaving 7 bases between the germline ends. CDR3: CASSFPSSYEQYF. Written as DNA, the CDR3 is TGTGCCAGCAGCTTTCCGAGTTCCTACGAGCAGTACTTC. Full variable domain (missing parts from reference TRBV5-4 and TRBJ2-7): ETGVTQSPTHLIKTRGQQVTLRCSSQSGHNTVSWYQQALGQGPQFIFQYYREEENGRGNFPPRFSGLQFPNYSSELNVNALELDDSALYLCASSFPSSYEQYFGPGTRLTVT.

V usage is TRBV6-6 and J usage is TRBJ1-5; 8 bases align to TRBD1. Per the germline V gene, CDR1 is MNHNY and CDR2 is SVGAGI (reference sequence). The CDR3 consists of 15 residues. The V segment lost 4 bases and the J segment 6 bases; nucleotides outside the gene matches: 8. The CDR3 DNA sequence: TGTGCCAGCAGTTCCTGGACAGGGACGGGTCAGCCCCAGCATTTT. It encodes CASSSWTGTGQPQHF.

This clone was observed a single time. The V and J genes are TRBV10-3 and TRBJ2-3, with 7 positions matching TRBD2. CDR1 is ENHRY and CDR2 is SYGVKD in the germline V gene. This CDR3 comprises 17 residues. Trimming removed 4 bases from V and 1 base from J; junction bases left unmatched: 11. This CDR3 reads CAISVGRAGEGTDTQYF. For the CDR3, the DNA is TGTGCCATCAGTGTAGGAAGGGCGGGAGAAGGCACAGATACGCAGTATTTT.

CDR3 bases: TGCGCCAGCAAAGACGGGACAGGGGGCGGGTACGAGCAGTACTTC. This codes for CASKDGTGGGYEQYF. The chain uses TRBV5-1 and TRBJ2-7; 12 bases align to TRBD1. Unmatched junction bases numbered 8, after V lost 6 bases and J lost 4 bases. There are 15 residues in the CDR3. Germline loops: CDR1 SGHRS, CDR2 YFSETQ.

J is TRBJ2-5 and V is TRBV5-1; the D is unclear. From germline, CDR1 is SGHRS and CDR2 YFSETQ. V was shortened by 3 bases and J by 7 bases, with 16 bases between the two germline ends. The CDR3 spans 14 residues. The CDR3 reads CASSYNTPGRTQYF. CDR3 DNA sequence: TGCGCCAGCAGCTACAACACTCCGGGTAGGACCCAGTACTTC.

The rearrangement uses TRBV28 and TRBJ1-4, with TRBD1 matching 11 bases. Per the germline V gene, CDR1 is MDHEN and CDR2 is SYDVKM. CDR3 length: 18 residues. The J segment lost 0 bases and the V segment lost 2 bases, leaving 5 bases of the junction unmatched. CDR3 DNA: TGTGCCAGCAGTTTAGAGTGGGGACAGGGGGCAACTAATGAAAAACTGTTTTTT. It is translated as CASSLEWGQGATNEKLFF.

V usage is TRBV19 and J usage is TRBJ1-2, with TRBD1 as a possible D gene (6 bases). The V gene's germline CDR1 is LNHDA and CDR2 SQIVND (reference sequence). The CDR3 covers 15 residues. Trimming removed 3 bases from V and 4 bases from J, with 15 bases in between. The CDR3 protein is CASSIPQGKSYGYTF. In DNA, the CDR3 is TGTGCCAGTAGTATCCCACAGGGCAAGAGCTATGGCTACACCTTC.

CDR3: CASRTRLYEQYF. The CDR3 DNA sequence: TGTGCCAGCCGTACTCGCCTCTACGAGCAGTACTTC. This sequence joins TRBV6-6 and TRBJ2-7; D is unclear. The CDR3 length is 12 residues. V was cut by 8 bases and J by 3 bases, with 11 bases left in between. The germline CDR1 and CDR2 sequences are MNHNY and SVGAGI (reference sequence).

This clone was recorded many times. This chain links TRBV5-5 with TRBJ1-2, with D possibly matching TRBD1 (6 bases). V shed 1 base and J shed 2 bases, with 9 bases lying between them. The germline V gene encodes CDR1 SGHKS and CDR2 YYEKEE (reference sequence). The CDR3 is 14 residues long. CDR3 in DNA: TGTGCCAGCAGCTTGCGGGACACCAACTATGGCTACACCTTC. Translation: CASSLRDTNYGYTF. Complete variable domain (other parts from reference TRBV5-5 and TRBJ1-2): DAGVTQSPTHLIKTRGQQVTLRCSPISGHKSVSWYQQVLGQGPQFIFQYYEKEERGRGNFPDRFSARQFPNYSSELNVNALLLGDSALYLCASSLRDTNYGYTFGSGTRLTVV.

The chain is built from TRBV7-2 and TRBJ2-5; D unresolved. The CDR3 extends over 12 amino acids. V gave up 4 bases and J gave up 7 bases, with 10 bases separating them. The V gene's germline CDR1 is SGHTA and CDR2 FQGNSA. The CDR3 region has the DNA TGTGCCAGCAGCTCAAGCAGGTGGACCCAGTACTTC. Amino acid sequence: CASSSSRWTQYF.